These 22 T cell receptor beta chains were all obtained from the same sample, sequenced in a study of blood T cells in healthy people across ages. A second PCR of about 7 to 12 cycles used a sample-barcoded 5' primer and a J-beta primer mix. One entry per CDR3 protein, called by TCRdb with MiXCR from the 5' RACE reads. The table shows 550,000 to 800,000 distinct CDR3 sequences, with roughly 32% occurring only once. Sequenced input: blood. These receptors all come from a woman aged 80 or over in good health.

The table lists this clonotype with many counts. This sequence joins TRBV20-1 and TRBJ2-7, with D possibly being TRBD1 or TRBD2 (6 bases each). The germline V gene encodes CDR1 DFQATT and CDR2 SNEGSKA (reference sequence). The CDR3 is 15 amino acids. V dropped 5 bases and J dropped 4 bases, with 21 bases sitting between them. As DNA, the CDR3 is TGCAGTGCTTTTAAGCCCGGGGGCGCACTTTACGAGCAGTACTTC. Translation: CSAFKPGGALYEQYF.

In this sample, this clonotype turned up once. A clone one base away is much larger, so this may be a read error. The conserved final phenylalanine or tryptophan is absent from the CDR3, which likely points to a read error. The V call is TRBV9, the J call TRBJ2-5, with 11 nucleotides matching TRBD1. The CDR3 covers 15 residues. Germline trimming cut 4 bases from V and 3 bases from J; bases unmatched to any gene: 5. Germline assignment: CDR1 SGDLS and CDR2 YYNGEE. Here the CDR3 DNA reads TGTGCCAGCAGCCCAGGGACAGGGGGAAAAGAGACCCAGTACTTA. Its translation: CASSPGTGGKETQYL.

This clonotype was found once. A much bigger clone sits one base away, suggesting this may be a read error. This chain joins TRBV15 and TRBJ2-7, with D perhaps given as TRBD1 or TRBD2 (5 bases each). This CDR3 has 15 amino acids. The V end lost 0 bases, the J end lost 3 bases, and 12 bases lay between the germline ends. CDR1 and CDR2 from the germline V gene are LNHNV and YYDKDF (reference sequence). CDR3 sequence reads: CATSRDRGRFYEQYF. CDR3 bases: TGTGCCACCAGCAGAGATAGGGGACGTTTCTACGAGCAGTACTTC.

This clonotype showed up many times. The V gene is TRBV7-2, the J gene TRBJ2-5; TRBD1 matches at 10 bases. This CDR3 has 17 residues. Trimming removed 5 bases from V and 5 bases from J; junction bases left unmatched: 14. The germline V gene has CDR1 SGHTA and CDR2 FQGNSA. The CDR3 region has the DNA TGTGCCAGCAGCCGTCCCGTGGCGGGACAGGGGTCCGAGACCCAGTACTTC. This codes for CASSRPVAGQGSETQYF.

This clonotype has only a few counts. One end of the junction does not line up with germline, which may come from a read error. The CDR3 sequence: CASRRWTAGTGERFF. The CDR3 coding sequence is TGTGCCAGCAGGAGGTGGACCGCGGGGACCGGGGAGCGGTTTTTT. J is TRBJ2-2 and V is TRBV6-5; D is perhaps TRBD2 (6 bases). The CDR3 consists of 15 residues. Germline V lookup: CDR1 MNHEY, CDR2 SVGAGI.

This clonotype came up a few times. The chain is built from TRBV30 and TRBJ1-4, with 8 bases matching TRBD1. CDR1 and CDR2 (germline): GTSNPN, SVGIG (reference sequence). Trimming took 2 bases from V and 0 from J; bases not matched to a gene: 8. The CDR3 sequence is 17 residues long. The CDR3 loop reads CAWSPGTGLTTNEKLFF. DNA of the CDR3: TGTGCCTGGAGTCCCGGGACAGGACTTACAACTAATGAAAAACTGTTTTTT. Based on the CDR3 plus reference TRBV30 and TRBJ1-4, the full variable domain is SQTIHQWPATLVQPVGSPLSLECTVEGTSNPNLYWYRQAAGRGLQLLFYSVGIGQISSEVPQNLSASRPQDRQFILSSKKLLLSDSGFYLCAWSPGTGLTTNEKLFFGSGTQLSVL.

This clonotype was seen a handful of times. The CDR3 region has the DNA TGCAGTGCTAGAGATCAGGGAACAGATACGCAGTATTTT. Translated, it gives CSARDQGTDTQYF. The chain uses TRBV20-1 and TRBJ2-3; TRBD1 might be the D (5 bases). The CDR3 length is 13 residues. Trimming took off 0 bases at V and 3 bases at J, with 7 bases between the two ends. CDR1 DFQATT and CDR2 SNEGSKA come from the germline V gene (reference sequence).

This clonotype was detected ten times or more. One base away lies a much larger clone, so this may be a sequencing read error. V and J are TRBV6-5 and TRBJ2-1; possible D gene TRBD2, 6 bases. The CDR3 contains 16 residues. The V gene's germline CDR1 is MNHEY and CDR2 SVGAGI. Trimming removed 7 bases from V and 1 base from J, with 17 bases in between. As DNA, the CDR3 is TGTGCCAGCAATAGCCTGTTCGCGGGATCCTACAATGAGCAGTTCTTC. This encodes CASNSLFAGSYNEQFF.

This clonotype was seen many times. CDR3 amino acids: CSVWREKQFF. The DNA for the CDR3 is TGCAGTGTGTGGAGGGAGAAGCAGTTCTTC. The J gene is TRBJ2-1, the V gene TRBV20-1, with D perhaps matching TRBD2 (6 bases). Germline loops: CDR1 DFQATT, CDR2 SNEGSKA (reference sequence). The CDR3 runs to 10 residues. Trimming removed 7 bases at V and 11 bases at J, with 12 bases between.

This clonotype was recorded at least ten times. The V call is TRBV5-1, the J call TRBJ2-3; no clear D. Germline-derived CDR1 and CDR2 are SGHRS and YFSETQ. The V gene lost 0 bases and the J gene lost 0 bases, with 11 bases spanning the gap. CDR3 length: 16 amino acids. CDR3 residues: CASSLALDGSTDTQYF. The DNA of the CDR3 is TGCGCCAGCAGCTTGGCTCTAGACGGTAGCACAGATACGCAGTATTTT.

As regards this clonotype: The junction and the germline gene differ at one end; a read error may be behind it. The CDR3 nucleotides read TGCACCAGCAACTTGGCCTCCAGTACGGTGGAGACCCAGTACTTC. Encoded protein: CTSNLASSTVETQYF. The gene calls are TRBV5-1 and TRBJ2-5; D is undetermined. The CDR3 is 15 residues long. Germline V gene data show CDR1 as SGHRS and CDR2 as YFSETQ.

The chain couples TRBV5-1 to TRBJ2-1, with D perhaps matching TRBD2 (6 bases). The CDR3 contains 15 residues. The V end lost 3 bases, the J end lost 5 bases, and 15 bases lay between the germline ends. Per the germline V gene, CDR1 is SGHRS and CDR2 is YFSETQ. CDR3 loop: CASSSPGLKNNEQFF. The CDR3 DNA reads TGCGCCAGCAGCTCACCGGGACTTAAGAACAATGAGCAGTTCTTC.

The J gene is TRBJ2-2, the V gene TRBV27, with D perhaps TRBD1 (5 bases). CDR1 MNHEY and CDR2 SMNVEV come from the germline V gene (reference sequence). V gave up 3 bases and J gave up 8 bases, with 7 bases separating them. The CDR3 runs 12 residues. The CDR3 protein is CASSFRVGELFF. The CDR3, as DNA: TGTGCCAGCAGTTTCAGGGTGGGGGAGCTGTTTTTT.

Ten or more counts support this clonotype. The V and J genes are TRBV10-3 and TRBJ2-2; perhaps TRBD1 as D (5 bases). Looked up from germline, CDR1 is ENHRY and CDR2 is SYGVKD. The V end was cut by 4 bases, the J end by 2 bases, with 8 bases between. The CDR3 runs 14 residues. CDR3 bases: TGTGCCATCAGTGCCGACAGTAACACCGGGGAGCTGTTTTTT. This sequence encodes CAISADSNTGELFF.

This clonotype was counted between two and nine times. The J gene is TRBJ2-5, the V gene TRBV20-1; TRBD2 aligns across 10 bases. Per germline, CDR1 DFQATT and CDR2 SNEGSKA (reference sequence). V shed 3 bases, J shed 5 bases, and the junction held 9 bases outside the gene matches. CDR3 length: 15 amino acids. Here the CDR3 reads CSARSQRGGPETQYF. In DNA, the CDR3 is TGCAGTGCTAGGTCTCAGCGGGGGGGACCGGAGACCCAGTACTTC.

This clonotype was detected ten times or more. The chain couples TRBV7-9 to TRBJ2-5; no reliable D call. The CDR3 is made up of 14 amino acids. The germline CDR1 and CDR2 sequences are SEHNR and FQNEAQ (reference sequence). The V end was cut by 1 base, the J end by 1 base, with 7 bases between. CDR3 sequence (DNA): TGTGCCAGCAGCTTAGGGGCAGGCCAAGAGACCCAGTACTTC. It translates to CASSLGAGQETQYF.

Of note for this clonotype: A read error may account for a junction end that differs from germline. DNA of the CDR3: TGCAGTACTAGCCCCACCGATGTAGTGGGAGAAAATGAGCAGTTCTTC. Translating it yields CSTSPTDVVGENEQFF. This sequence joins TRBV20-1 and TRBJ2-1; perhaps TRBD2 as D (6 bases). The germline V gene encodes CDR1 DFQATT and CDR2 SNEGSKA (reference sequence). The CDR3 extends over 16 amino acids.

This clonotype was seen repeatedly, ten times or more. The rearrangement joins TRBV28 to TRBJ2-7; D remains ambiguous. Trimming pared 1 base from V and 6 bases from J, leaving 7 bases between. Looked up from germline, CDR1 is MDHEN and CDR2 is SYDVKM. The CDR3 is 12 amino acids. The CDR3 loop is CASSLFPLEQYF. The CDR3 region has the DNA TGTGCCAGCAGTTTATTCCCACTCGAGCAGTACTTC.

This clonotype was found many times. The chain uses TRBV7-2 and TRBJ1-4, with 8 bases identical to TRBD1. V was pared by 5 bases and J by 8 bases, with 10 bases of the junction left unmatched. Germline V gene lookup returns CDR1 SGHTA and CDR2 FQGNSA. The CDR3 totals 15 residues. CDR3 sequence: CASSPDGQGGEKLFF. The CDR3 nucleotides read TGTGCCAGCAGCCCGGATGGACAGGGTGGCGAAAAACTGTTTTTT.

Note on this clonotype: A much larger clone lies one base from this, so it may be a read error. This sequence joins TRBV5-1 and TRBJ1-1; D gene unclear. The germline V gene encodes CDR1 SGHRS and CDR2 YFSETQ. This CDR3 has 14 residues. CDR3: CASSLSSQNAEAFF. Here the CDR3 DNA reads TGCGCCAGCAGCTTGAGTTCCCAGAACGCTGAAGCTTTCTTT.

This clonotype was detected many times. V gene TRBV9 combines with J gene TRBJ2-7; tentatively, D is TRBD1 (5 bases). The CDR3 is made up of 14 amino acids. With 0 bases removed from V and 3 bases from J, the gap between germline ends came to 10 bases. The germline gives CDR1 SGDLS, CDR2 YYNGEE. This CDR3 reads CASSVAAGHYEQYF. The CDR3 nucleotides read TGTGCCAGCAGCGTAGCGGCAGGGCACTACGAGCAGTACTTC. Complete variable domain (other parts from reference TRBV9 and TRBJ2-7): DSGVTQTPKHLITATGQRVTLRCSPRSGDLSVYWYQQSLDQGLQFLIQYYNGEERAKGNILERFSAQQFPDLHSELNLSSLELGDSALYFCASSVAAGHYEQYFGPGTRLTVT.

This clonotype came up many times. The chain recombines TRBV20-1 with TRBJ1-4; D is ambiguous. From germline, CDR1 is DFQATT and CDR2 SNEGSKA (reference sequence). This CDR3 is 12 amino acids long. V lost 2 bases and J 6 bases, leaving 7 bases between the germline ends. The DNA of the CDR3 is TGCAGTGCTAGAAGTACATATGAAAAACTGTTTTTT. Translation: CSARSTYEKLFF.